These 8 T cell receptor beta chains came from one sample sequenced in a study of blood T cell repertoires in COVID-19. Clones were sequenced by immunoSEQ multiplex PCR, and TCRdb holds only the in-frame ones, with some missing. The data contain approximately 170,000 clones, more than 65% of them singletons. Sequenced material: peripheral blood. The receptors stem from a man between 70 and 80 years old with active or convalescent COVID-19.

The genes are TRBV5-1 and TRBJ1-1; 9 bases agree with TRBD1. Germline CDR1 is SGHRS and CDR2 is YFSETQ. This CDR3 is built from 16 residues. V lost 4 bases, J lost 2 bases, and 9 bases stayed unmatched. The CDR3 loop reads CASSPAYRGRNTEAFF. The CDR3 DNA follows: TGCGCCAGCAGCCCTGCTTACAGGGGGCGAAACACTGAAGCTTTCTTT.

This clone appeared once. This chain joins TRBV5-1 and TRBJ2-3; 8 bases are a match to TRBD1. In germline, CDR1 is SGHRS, CDR2 YFSETQ. CDR3 size: 15 residues. The junction had 9 bases not matched to a gene; V was cut back by 7 bases and J by 2 bases. The CDR3 sequence: CASGRQGQFTDTQYF. DNA of the CDR3: TGCGCCAGCGGCCGACAGGGGCAATTCACAGATACGCAGTATTTT.

This clone was detected a few times. The chain employs TRBV6-5 and TRBJ1-2; D is possibly TRBD1 (6 bases). Trimming removed 6 bases from V and 7 bases from J, with 15 bases in between. The CDR3 is 13 residues long. Germline CDR1 is MNHEY and CDR2 is SVGAGI. CDR3 residues: CASRLRGRGGYTF. CDR3 DNA: TGTGCCAGCAGACTCAGGGGCCGTGGTGGCTACACCTTC.

The chain combines TRBV18 with TRBJ2-4; TRBD1 aligns across 9 bases. Germline values: CDR1 KGHSH, CDR2 LQKENI. J was trimmed by 0 bases and V by 3 bases; bases with no gene match: 12. The CDR3 has 19 amino acids. CDR3 in amino acids: CASSPFVPGQGPAKNIQYF. The CDR3 nucleotides read TGTGCCAGCTCACCCTTCGTCCCGGGACAGGGACCAGCCAAAAACATTCAGTACTTC.

J is TRBJ1-2 and V is TRBV18, with 9 bases fitting TRBD1. CDR1 is KGHSH, CDR2 LQKENI, per germline. This CDR3 is 14 amino acids long. After removal of 6 bases from V and 3 bases from J, the junction contained 5 bases not matched to a gene. The CDR3 sequence is CASSLGQGDYGYTF. In nucleotides, the CDR3 is TGTGCCAGCTCGTTGGGACAGGGTGACTATGGCTACACCTTC. Based on the CDR3 plus reference TRBV18 and TRBJ1-2, the full variable domain is NAGVMQNPRHLVRRRGQEARLRCSPMKGHSHVYWYRQLPEEGLKFMVYLQKENIIDESGMPKERFSAEFPKEGPSILRIQQVVRGDSAAYFCASSLGQGDYGYTFGSGTRLTVV.

The genes are TRBV6-6 and TRBJ1-2; 7 positions match TRBD1. This CDR3 is 13 amino acids long. The V gene end was trimmed by 2 bases and the J gene end by 7 bases; junction bases not matched to a gene: 4. Per germline, CDR1 MNHNY and CDR2 SVGAGI (reference sequence). The CDR3 is CASSYATGTGYTF. DNA of the CDR3: TGTGCCAGCAGTTACGCGACAGGGACTGGCTACACCTTC.

This clone was counted between two and nine times. The chain employs TRBV24-1 and TRBJ2-1; 7 bases align to TRBD1. The CDR3 totals 16 residues. V trimming: 4 bases; J trimming: 6 bases; junction bases outside the gene matches: 11. Germline V gene lookup returns CDR1 KGHDR and CDR2 SFDVKD. CDR3 protein: CATSDLRTGRINEQFF. In nucleotides, the CDR3 is TGTGCCACCAGTGACCTTCGGACAGGCCGGATCAATGAGCAGTTCTTC.

The chain joins TRBV18 to TRBJ1-4, with D maybe TRBD1 (6 bases). The ends were cut back, 1 base at V and 2 bases at J, with 17 bases in the middle. The CDR3 consists of 18 residues. The V gene's germline CDR1 is KGHSH and CDR2 LQKENI. CDR3 nucleotide sequence: TGTGCCAGCTCACCACGGATCCAGGGGATCGCTACTAATGAAAAACTGTTTTTT. This codes for CASSPRIQGIATNEKLFF.